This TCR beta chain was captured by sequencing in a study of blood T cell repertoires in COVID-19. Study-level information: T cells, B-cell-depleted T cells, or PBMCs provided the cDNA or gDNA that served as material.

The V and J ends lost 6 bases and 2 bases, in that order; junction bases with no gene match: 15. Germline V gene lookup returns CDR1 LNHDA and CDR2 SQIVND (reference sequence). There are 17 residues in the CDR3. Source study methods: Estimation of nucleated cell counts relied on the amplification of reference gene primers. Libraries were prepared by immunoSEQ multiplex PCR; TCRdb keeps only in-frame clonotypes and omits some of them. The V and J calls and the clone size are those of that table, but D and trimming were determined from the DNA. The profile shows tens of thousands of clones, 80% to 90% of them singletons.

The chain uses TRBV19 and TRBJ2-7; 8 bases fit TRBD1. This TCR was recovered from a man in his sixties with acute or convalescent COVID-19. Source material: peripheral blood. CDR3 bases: TGTGCCAGTAGACCAAGGCAGGGGGCAGGGATAACCTACGAGCAGTACTTC. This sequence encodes CASRPRQGAGITYEQYF.